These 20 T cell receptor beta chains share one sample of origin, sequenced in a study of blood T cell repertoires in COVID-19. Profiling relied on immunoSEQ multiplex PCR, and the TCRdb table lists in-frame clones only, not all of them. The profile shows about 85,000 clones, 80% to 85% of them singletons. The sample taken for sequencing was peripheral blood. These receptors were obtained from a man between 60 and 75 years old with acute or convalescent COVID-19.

The CDR3 spells CASRLGGKGNTEAFF. The CDR3, as DNA: TGTGCCAGTAGGTTGGGGGGAAAGGGAAACACTGAAGCTTTCTTT. This chain uses TRBV19 with TRBJ1-1, with a weak D call TRBD1 (5 bases). Trimming left V 6 bases short and J 2 bases short, with 16 bases between. Germline assignment: CDR1 LNHDA and CDR2 SQIVND (reference sequence). There are 15 residues in the CDR3. Supplemented by reference TRBV19 and TRBJ1-1, the full variable domain reads DGGITQSPKYLFRKEGQNVTLSCEQNLNHDAMYWYRQDPGQGLRLIYYSQIVNDFQKGDIAEGYSVSREKKESFPLTVTSAQKNPTAFYLCASRLGGKGNTEAFFGQGTRLTVV.

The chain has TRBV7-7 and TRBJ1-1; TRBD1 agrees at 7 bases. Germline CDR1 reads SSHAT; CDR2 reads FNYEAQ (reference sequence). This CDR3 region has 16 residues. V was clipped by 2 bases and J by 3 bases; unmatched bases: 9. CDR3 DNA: TGTGCCAGCAGCTTATTACTGACAGGGCGGTACACTGAAGCTTTCTTT. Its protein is CASSLLLTGRYTEAFF.

The CDR3 DNA is TGTGCCACCAGTGAAAACAGGGCCTCTAATGAAAAACTGTTTTTT. As protein: CATSENRASNEKLFF. V is TRBV24-1 and J is TRBJ1-4, with D tentatively TRBD1 (6 bases). V lost 4 bases to trimming and J lost 3 bases, with 11 bases between them. Looked up from germline, CDR1 is KGHDR and CDR2 is SFDVKD. This CDR3 has 15 amino acids.

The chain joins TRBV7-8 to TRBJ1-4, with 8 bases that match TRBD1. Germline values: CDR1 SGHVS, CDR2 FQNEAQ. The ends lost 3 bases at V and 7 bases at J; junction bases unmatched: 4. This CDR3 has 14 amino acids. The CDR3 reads CASSLTGVGEKLFF. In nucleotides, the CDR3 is TGTGCCAGCAGCTTGACAGGGGTGGGTGAAAAACTGTTTTTT.

CDR3 region: CASSFGLAGGPNTGELFF. In DNA, the CDR3 is TGTGCCAGCAGCTTCGGACTAGCGGGGGGGCCGAACACCGGGGAGCTGTTTTTT. The chain combines TRBV9 with TRBJ2-2; 15 nucleotides align to TRBD2. The CDR3 has 18 amino acids. After removal of 4 bases from V and 0 bases from J, the junction contained 4 bases not matched to a gene. CDR1 is SGDLS and CDR2 is YYNGEE in the germline V gene. Using reference TRBV9 and TRBJ2-2 for the parts outside the CDR3, the full variable domain is DSGVTQTPKHLITATGQRVTLRCSPRSGDLSVYWYQQSLDQGLQFLIQYYNGEERAKGNILERFSAQQFPDLHSELNLSSLELGDSALYFCASSFGLAGGPNTGELFFGEGSRLTVL.

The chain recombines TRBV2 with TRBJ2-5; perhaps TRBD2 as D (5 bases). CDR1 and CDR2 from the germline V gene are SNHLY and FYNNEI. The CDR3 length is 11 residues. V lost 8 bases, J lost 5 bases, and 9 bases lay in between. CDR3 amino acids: CASSGSETQYF. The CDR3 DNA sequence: TGTGCCAGCTCGGGGAGCGAGACCCAGTACTTC. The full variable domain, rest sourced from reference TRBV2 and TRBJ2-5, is EPEVTQTPSHQVTQMGQEVILRCVPISNHLYFYWYRQILGQKVEFLVSFYNNEISEKSEIFDDQFSVERPDGSNFTLKIRSTKLEDSAMYFCASSGSETQYFGPGTRLLVL.

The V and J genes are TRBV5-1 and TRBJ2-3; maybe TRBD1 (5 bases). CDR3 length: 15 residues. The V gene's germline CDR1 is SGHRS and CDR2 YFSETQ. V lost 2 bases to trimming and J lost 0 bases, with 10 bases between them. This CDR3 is CASSFQGSSTDTQYF. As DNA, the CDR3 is TGCGCCAGCAGCTTTCAGGGCTCTAGCACAGATACGCAGTATTTT.

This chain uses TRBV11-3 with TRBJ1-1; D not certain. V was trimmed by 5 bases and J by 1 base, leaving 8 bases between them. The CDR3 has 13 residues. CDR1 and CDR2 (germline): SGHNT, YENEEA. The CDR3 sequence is CASSHLRNTEAFF. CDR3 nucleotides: TGTGCCAGCAGCCACCTACGGAACACTGAAGCTTTCTTT. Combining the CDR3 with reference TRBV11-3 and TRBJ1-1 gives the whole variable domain EAGVVQSPRYKIIEKKQPVAFWCNPISGHNTLYWYLQNLGQGPELLIRYENEEAVDDSQLPKDRFSAERLKGVDSTLKIQPAELGDSAVYLCASSHLRNTEAFFGQGTRLTVV.

In nucleotides, the CDR3 is TGTGCCTGGAGTGTAGACAGCTTGAACACTGAAGCTTTCTTT. This encodes CAWSVDSLNTEAFF. The J gene is TRBJ1-1, the V gene TRBV30; possible D gene TRBD1, 5 bases. The CDR3 totals 14 residues. Per germline, CDR1 GTSNPN and CDR2 SVGIG (reference sequence). Trimming took 0 bases from V and 0 from J, leaving 8 bases between them.

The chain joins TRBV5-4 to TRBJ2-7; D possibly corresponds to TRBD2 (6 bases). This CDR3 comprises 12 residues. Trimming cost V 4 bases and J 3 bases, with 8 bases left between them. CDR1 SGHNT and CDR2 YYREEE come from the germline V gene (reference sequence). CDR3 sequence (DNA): TGTGCCAGCAGCCCCGGGGGCTACGAGCAGTACTTC. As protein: CASSPGGYEQYF.

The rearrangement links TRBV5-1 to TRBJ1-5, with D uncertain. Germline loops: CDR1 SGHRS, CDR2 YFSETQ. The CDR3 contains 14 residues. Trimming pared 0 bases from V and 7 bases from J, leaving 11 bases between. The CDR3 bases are TGCGCCAGCAGCTTGGGTGGGTTGGGCCAGCCCCAGCATTTT. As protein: CASSLGGLGQPQHF.

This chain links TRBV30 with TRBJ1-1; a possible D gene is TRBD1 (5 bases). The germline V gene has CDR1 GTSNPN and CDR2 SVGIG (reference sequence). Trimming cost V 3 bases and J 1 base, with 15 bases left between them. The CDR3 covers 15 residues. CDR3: CAWRILDRTNTEAFF. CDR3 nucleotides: TGTGCCTGGAGGATATTAGACAGAACGAACACTGAAGCTTTCTTT.

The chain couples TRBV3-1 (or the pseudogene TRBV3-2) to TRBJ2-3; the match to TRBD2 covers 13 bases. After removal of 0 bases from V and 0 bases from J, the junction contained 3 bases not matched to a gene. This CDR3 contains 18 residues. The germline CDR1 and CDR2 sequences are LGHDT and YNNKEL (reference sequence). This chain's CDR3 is CASSQDTSGGASTDTQYF. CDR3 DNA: TGTGCCAGCAGCCAAGATACTAGCGGGGGGGCAAGCACAGATACGCAGTATTTT.

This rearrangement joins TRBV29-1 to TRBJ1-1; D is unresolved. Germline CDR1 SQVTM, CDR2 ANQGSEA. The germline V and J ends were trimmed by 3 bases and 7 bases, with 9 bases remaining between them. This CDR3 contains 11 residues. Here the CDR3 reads CSVDMHYEAFF. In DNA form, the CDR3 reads TGCAGCGTTGATATGCACTATGAAGCTTTCTTT.

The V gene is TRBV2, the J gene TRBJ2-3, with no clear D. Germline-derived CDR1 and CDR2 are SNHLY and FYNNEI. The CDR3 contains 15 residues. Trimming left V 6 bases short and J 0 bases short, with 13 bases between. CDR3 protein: CASSLGRISTDTQYF. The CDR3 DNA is TGTGCCAGCAGCCTCGGTCGAATAAGCACAGATACGCAGTATTTT.

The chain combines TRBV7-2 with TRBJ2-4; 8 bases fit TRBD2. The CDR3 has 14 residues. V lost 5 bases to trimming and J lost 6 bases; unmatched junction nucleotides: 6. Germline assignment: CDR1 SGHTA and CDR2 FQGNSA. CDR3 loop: CASSGGGPGNIQYF. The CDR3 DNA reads TGTGCCAGCAGCGGCGGGGGGCCGGGAAACATTCAGTACTTC. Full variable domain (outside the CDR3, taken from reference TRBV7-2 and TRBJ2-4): GAGVSQSPSNKVTEKGKDVELRCDPISGHTALYWYRQSLGQGLEFLIYFQGNSAPDKSGLPSDRFSAERTGGSVSTLTIQRTQQEDSAVYLCASSGGGPGNIQYFGAGTRLSVL.

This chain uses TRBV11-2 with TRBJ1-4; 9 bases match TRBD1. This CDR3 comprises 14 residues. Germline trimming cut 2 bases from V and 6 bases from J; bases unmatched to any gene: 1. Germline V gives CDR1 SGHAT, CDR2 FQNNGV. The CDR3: CASSLTGGDEKLFF. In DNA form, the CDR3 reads TGTGCCAGCAGCTTAACAGGGGGCGATGAAAAACTGTTTTTT.

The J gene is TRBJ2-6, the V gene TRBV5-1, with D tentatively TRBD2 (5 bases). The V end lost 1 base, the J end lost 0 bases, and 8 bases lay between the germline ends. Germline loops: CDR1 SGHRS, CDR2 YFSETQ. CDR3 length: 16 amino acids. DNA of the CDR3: TGCGCCAGCAGCTTGTCTGGGAGCTCTGGGGCCAACGTCCTGACTTTC. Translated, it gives CASSLSGSSGANVLTF. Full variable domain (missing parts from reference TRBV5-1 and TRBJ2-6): KAGVTQTPRYLIKTRGQQVTLSCSPISGHRSVSWYQQTPGQGLQFLFEYFSETQRNKGNFPGRFSGRQFSNSRSEMNVSTLELGDSALYLCASSLSGSSGANVLTFGAGSRLTVL.

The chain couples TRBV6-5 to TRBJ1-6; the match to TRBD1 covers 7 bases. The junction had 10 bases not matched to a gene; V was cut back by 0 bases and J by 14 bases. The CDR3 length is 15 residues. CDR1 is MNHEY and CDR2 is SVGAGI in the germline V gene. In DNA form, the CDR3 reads TGTGCCAGCAGTTACTCGGGGACAGCGCCGAGGACCCTCCACTTT. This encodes CASSYSGTAPRTLHF.

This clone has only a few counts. The chain's CDR3 is CAWSVKGLNNQPQHF. In DNA, the CDR3 is TGTGCCTGGAGTGTAAAGGGGCTGAACAATCAGCCCCAGCATTTT. The V and J genes are TRBV30 and TRBJ1-5; D is possibly TRBD1 (5 bases). The CDR3 sequence is 15 residues long. Germline V gene data show CDR1 as GTSNPN and CDR2 as SVGIG (reference sequence). V dropped 0 bases and J dropped 3 bases, with 12 bases sitting between them. Together with reference TRBV30 and TRBJ1-5, the CDR3 gives the full variable domain: SQTIHQWPATLVQPVGSPLSLECTVEGTSNPNLYWYRQAAGRGLQLLFYSVGIGQISSEVPQNLSASRPQDRQFILSSKKLLLSDSGFYLCAWSVKGLNNQPQHFGDGTRLSIL.